This entry lists 19 T cell receptor beta chains sequenced from one sample in a study of blood T cells in healthy people across ages. A J-beta primer mix and a sample-barcoded 5' primer were used in a second PCR of about 6 to 12 cycles. TCRdb used MiXCR to reprocess the 5' RACE reads, holding one entry per CDR3 protein. Of hundreds of thousands of distinct CDR3 sequences listed, 25% to 35% are singletons. Source material: blood. Source of these receptors: a woman older than 75 in good health.

The rearrangement links TRBV7-9 to TRBJ2-1; TRBD2 might be the D (5 bases). Germline-derived CDR1 and CDR2 are SEHNR and FQNEAQ (reference sequence). This CDR3 has 15 residues. V was shortened by 5 bases and J by 4 bases, with 15 bases between the two germline ends. The CDR3: CASSPRFGIYNEQFF. The CDR3 nucleotides are TGTGCCAGCAGCCCCCGTTTCGGGATATACAATGAGCAGTTCTTC.

This clonotype was seen at least ten times. The chain joins TRBV27 to TRBJ2-4, with 8 positions matching TRBD1. This CDR3 comprises 14 residues. After removal of 6 bases from V and 2 bases from J, the junction contained 3 bases not matched to a gene. Germline V gene sequence: CDR1 MNHEY, CDR2 SMNVEV (reference sequence). The chain's CDR3 is CASSPGGSKNIQYF. In DNA, the CDR3 is TGTGCCAGCAGCCCAGGGGGCTCCAAAAACATTCAGTACTTC.

This clonotype was seen at least ten times. The V gene is TRBV7-2, the J gene TRBJ2-1; 9 bases agree with TRBD2. V dropped 0 bases and J dropped 9; count of bases not matched to a gene: 6. Germline V lookup: CDR1 SGHTA, CDR2 FQGNSA. The CDR3 has 15 amino acids. This CDR3 is CASSLAAGGRGEQFF. CDR3 in DNA: TGTGCCAGCAGCTTAGCGGCGGGGGGGCGGGGTGAGCAGTTCTTC. Full variable domain (rest looked up from reference TRBV7-2 and TRBJ2-1): GAGVSQSPSNKVTEKGKDVELRCDPISGHTALYWYRQSLGQGLEFLIYFQGNSAPDKSGLPSDRFSAERTGGSVSTLTIQRTQQEDSAVYLCASSLAAGGRGEQFFGPGTRLTVL.

This clonotype was seen a handful of times. This chain uses TRBV5-1 with TRBJ2-1; no reliable D call. The J call may be wrong; the DNA end is better matched by TRBJ2-7. The CDR3 runs to 11 residues. CDR1 and CDR2 (germline): SGHRS, YFSETQ. Here the CDR3 DNA reads TGCGCCAGCAGCCGGAGAAATGAGCAGTACTTC. Translating gives CASSRRNEQYF.

This clonotype has a count of ten or more. The V and J genes are TRBV7-2 and TRBJ1-1; D is unclear. The CDR3 loop spans 15 amino acids. Trimming took off 5 bases at V and 0 bases at J, with 13 bases between the two ends. In germline, CDR1 is SGHTA, CDR2 FQGNSA. This CDR3 reads CASSGSGWMNTEAFF. CDR3 DNA: TGTGCCAGCAGCGGATCGGGTTGGATGAACACTGAAGCTTTCTTT.

Remarks on this clonotype: One junction end does not reproduce the germline sequence, and a read error may be involved. The V call is TRBV29-1, the J call TRBJ2-1, with 8 bases matching TRBD1. Germline V gene lookup returns CDR1 SQVTM and CDR2 ANQGSEA. The length of the CDR3 is 13 residues. As DNA, the CDR3 is TGCAGCGTGGAAGATGGGACAGGCTACGAGCAGTTCTTC. Translation: CSVEDGTGYEQFF.

This clonotype was seen at least ten times. This chain joins TRBV7-2 and TRBJ2-3; D is undetermined. Trimming cost V 6 bases and J 6 bases, with 10 bases left between them. The CDR3 runs 12 residues. Germline values: CDR1 SGHTA, CDR2 FQGNSA. The CDR3, as DNA: TGTGCCAGCAGGCGAGGTTGGGATACGCAGTATTTT. Amino acids: CASRRGWDTQYF.

The V call is TRBV9, the J call TRBJ2-7, with D possibly being TRBD2 (7 bases). Germline lookup yields CDR1 SGDLS and CDR2 YYNGEE. Trimming cost V 2 bases and J 6 bases, with 21 bases left between them. The CDR3 has 16 residues. CDR3 bases: TGTGCCAGCAGCGTTTTTGGGGGGGATAAGGGGGGCGAGCAGTACTTC. Translated: CASSVFGGDKGGEQYF.

This clonotype was detected many times. V gene TRBV6-5 combines with J gene TRBJ2-5, with TRBD2 identical over 7 bases. Trimming took 2 bases from V and 5 from J; bases not matched to a gene: 5. CDR1 and CDR2 from the germline V gene are MNHEY and SVGAGI. The CDR3 consists of 14 residues. The DNA for the CDR3 is TGTGCCAGCAGTTACGTTGGGCGGGGGGAGACCCAGTACTTC. Its protein is CASSYVGRGETQYF.

This clonotype was detected many times. A much larger clone lies one base from this, so it may be a read error. The chain carries TRBV20-1 and TRBJ2-1, with D maybe TRBD1 (5 bases). Trimming removed 0 bases at V and 10 bases at J, with 10 bases between. The CDR3 runs to 12 residues. Germline V gene data show CDR1 as DFQATT and CDR2 as SNEGSKA (reference sequence). The DNA for the CDR3 is TGCAGTGCTAGAGATCAGGGCCGGGAGCAGTTCTTC. As protein: CSARDQGREQFF.

This clonotype has a handful of counts. A read error is possible here, since a much larger clone lies one base away. The chain carries TRBV6-5 and TRBJ1-4; D is unclear. CDR3 length equals 11 residues. Germline loops: CDR1 MNHEY, CDR2 SVGAGI. This CDR3 is CASRLNEKRFF. The DNA of the CDR3 is TGTGCCAGCAGACTGAATGAAAAACGGTTTTTT.

This clonotype was seen a few times. The chain employs TRBV6-6 and TRBJ1-5; TRBD1 agrees at 10 bases. Germline CDR1 and CDR2: MNHNY and SVGAGI (reference sequence). With 3 bases clipped from V and 6 bases from J, the junction kept 5 bases outside the gene matches. This CDR3 region has 15 residues. CDR3 protein: CASSYYGTGVQPQHF. The CDR3 coding sequence is TGTGCCAGCAGTTATTACGGGACAGGGGTTCAGCCCCAGCATTTT.

In this sample, this clonotype turned up many times. This chain joins TRBV20-1 and TRBJ2-5; 7 positions agree with TRBD2. Germline V gives CDR1 DFQATT, CDR2 SNEGSKA (reference sequence). The CDR3 length is 15 residues. The trim removed 4 bases at V and 1 base at J, leaving 9 bases unmatched. The CDR3 reads CSAIRWGGSQETQYF. CDR3 bases: TGCAGTGCTATCCGCTGGGGGGGGAGCCAAGAGACCCAGTACTTC.

The chain uses TRBV6-1 and TRBJ1-1; D not certain. Germline V gives CDR1 MNHNS, CDR2 SASEGT. V lost 1 base and J lost 0, with 3 bases in between. The CDR3 has 13 residues. The CDR3 loop reads CASSEEMNTEAFF. The CDR3, as DNA: TGTGCCAGCAGTGAAGAAATGAACACTGAAGCTTTCTTT.

This clonotype was observed at least ten times. The chain joins TRBV7-2 to TRBJ1-2; TRBD1 is a possible D gene (6 bases). Between the trimmed V and J ends, which lost 8 bases and 3 bases, there was a span of 16 bases. The CDR3 has 14 residues. Germline CDR1 and CDR2: SGHTA and FQGNSA. This chain's CDR3 is CASLVGGLHYGYTF. The CDR3 DNA reads as TGTGCCAGCCTTGTAGGGGGACTTCACTATGGCTACACCTTC.

This chain links TRBV9 with TRBJ1-6; maybe TRBD1 (6 bases). Deletions cut 3 bases from V and 9 bases from J, with 16 bases between. The CDR3 has 15 amino acids. Germline V gives CDR1 SGDLS, CDR2 YYNGEE. DNA of the CDR3: TGTGCCAGCAGCGAAGGGGGGGGATGGGGTTCACCCCTCCACTTT. As protein: CASSEGGGWGSPLHF.

The chain combines TRBV7-2 with TRBJ1-4, with a tentative D call TRBD1 (5 bases). CDR3 length: 14 residues. CDR1 is SGHTA and CDR2 is FQGNSA in the germline V gene. Trimming cost V 2 bases and J 8 bases, with 12 bases left between them. The CDR3 region has the DNA TGTGCCAGCAGCTTAAATCAGGGACCCGAAAAACTGTTTTTT. It yields the protein CASSLNQGPEKLFF. Together with reference TRBV7-2 and TRBJ1-4, the CDR3 gives the full variable domain: GAGVSQSPSNKVTEKGKDVELRCDPISGHTALYWYRQSLGQGLEFLIYFQGNSAPDKSGLPSDRFSAERTGGSVSTLTIQRTQQEDSAVYLCASSLNQGPEKLFFGSGTQLSVL.

At least ten counts were recorded for this clonotype. The V gene is TRBV12-3 or TRBV12-4, the J gene TRBJ2-3, with TRBD2 identical over 8 bases. The ends lost 6 bases at V and 0 bases at J; junction bases unmatched: 11. The CDR3 totals 17 residues. This CDR3 is CASSQSQRGPSTDTQYF. The CDR3 region has the DNA TGTGCCAGCAGCCAATCCCAGCGGGGGCCTAGCACAGATACGCAGTATTTT.

CDR3 amino acids: CSARGTENTGELFF. As DNA, the CDR3 is TGCAGTGCTAGAGGGACAGAGAACACCGGGGAGCTGTTTTTT. V is TRBV20-1 and J is TRBJ2-2; a weak D match, TRBD1 (6 bases). The germline gives CDR1 DFQATT, CDR2 SNEGSKA (reference sequence). The CDR3 has 14 amino acids. V was shortened by 1 base and J by 1 base, with 7 bases between the two germline ends.